This T cell receptor beta chain was captured by sequencing in a study of T cell changes during pregnancy in multiple sclerosis. Using immunoSEQ multiplex PCR, the repertoire was profiled, and TCRdb retains in-frame clones only, with some absent. Counted here are around 100,000 clones, roughly 92% occurring once; the ten biggest clones make up roughly 0.93%. The CDR3 has 15 residues. Deletions cut 4 bases from V and 4 bases from J, with 16 bases between. Germline V gives CDR1 MDHEN, CDR2 SYDVKM. The gene calls are TRBV28 and TRBJ1-2; maybe TRBD1 (5 bases). The sequenced sample was peripheral blood, obtained after pregnancy. The sequence came from a female donor with multiple sclerosis, enrolled in a pregnancy study. CDR3 DNA sequence: TGTGCCAGCAGTTCCTATTCCGGGACTGTCTATGGCTACACCTTC. Translated, it gives CASSSYSGTVYGYTF.